This TCR beta chain was profiled in a study of T cells in Graves' hyperthyroidism and ophthalmopathy. Trimming shortened V by 4 bases and J by 0 bases, and 14 bases separated the two germline ends. This CDR3 is built from 16 residues. CDR1 and CDR2 from the germline V gene are SGHNT and YYREEE (reference sequence). This clonotype was recorded a few times. Amplification of TCR beta CDR3 regions was performed using RNA transcripts as template. The HTBI set primed first-round TCR CDR3 RT-PCR. From the multiplex PCR reads, TCRdb called clonotypes with MiXCR, one entry per CDR3 protein. The top ten hold 11% of the sample, which has about 380,000 distinct CDR3 sequences, 11% to 15% seen once. Clinical symptoms, serum thyroxine, TRAb, thyroid ultrasound and orbital computed tomography informed diagnoses.

This clonotype originated in a woman aged 55-69 years with Graves' hyperthyroidism. The chain couples TRBV5-4 to TRBJ2-1; D is uncertain. Sequencing was performed on blood. CDR3 sequence: CASSPRGGSSYNEQFF. CDR3 nucleotide sequence: TGTGCCAGCAGCCCCCGAGGCGGAAGCTCCTACAATGAGCAGTTCTTC. Full variable domain (outside the CDR3, taken from reference TRBV5-4 and TRBJ2-1): ETGVTQSPTHLIKTRGQQVTLRCSSQSGHNTVSWYQQALGQGPQFIFQYYREEENGRGNFPPRFSGLQFPNYSSELNVNALELDDSALYLCASSPRGGSSYNEQFFGPGTRLTVL.